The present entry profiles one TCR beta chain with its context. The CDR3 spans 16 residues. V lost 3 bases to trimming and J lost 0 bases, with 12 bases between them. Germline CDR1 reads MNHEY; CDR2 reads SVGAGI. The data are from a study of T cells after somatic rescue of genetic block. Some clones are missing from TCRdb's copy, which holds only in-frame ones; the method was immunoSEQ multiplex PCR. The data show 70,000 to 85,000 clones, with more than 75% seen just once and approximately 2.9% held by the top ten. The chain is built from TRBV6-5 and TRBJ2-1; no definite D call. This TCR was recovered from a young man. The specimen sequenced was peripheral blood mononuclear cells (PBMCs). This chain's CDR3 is CASSYQAVSSYNEQFF. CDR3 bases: TGTGCCAGCAGTTATCAGGCGGTTAGCTCCTACAATGAGCAGTTCTTC.